This T cell receptor beta chain was profiled in a study of naive and memory T cell subsets (dated by TCRdb to the late 2010s). Background on the whole study: Sorted naive and memory T cell subsets from peripheral blood were analyzed in the study using a UMI-based, open-source pipeline for TCR alpha and beta sequencing. RNA was DNase-treated and reverse transcribed with TCR constant-region primers, mostly using SuperScript III. Complete agreement was observed between the functional CMV T cell responses and the IgG serology results.

Libraries were built with UMI-ligation and nested PCR. To cover both TRBC1 and TRBC2, the beta constant-region primer consisted of an equimolar mix of two oligonucleotides. A single-stranded oligonucleotide containing the SP2 primer and a 12-nucleotide UMI was joined to the 3' end of the cDNA by T4 RNA ligase 1. The ligated cDNA went through four rounds of PCR with nested alpha and beta constant-region primers together with the SP2 primer. Incubation of the ligation reaction was carried out at 16 degrees C for about 18-25 hours. To avoid over-amplification, PCR2 was usually performed as a SYBR Green qPCR and halted once a predetermined threshold was reached. Agencourt AMPure XP magnetic beads were used for all purifications after the first. Libraries were quantified by Qubit and checked on a TapeStation, with a main peak expected near 650 bp. Sequencing of the pooled libraries was done on an Illumina MiSeq using v2 2x251 paired-end kits, which typically yielded roughly 0.95-2.3 million reads per sample. Each sample's library went into the pool at approximately 4.2 nM, and roughly 4.5-7.5% PhiX was added to help with cluster recognition. In the original analysis: V and J genes were assigned to Demultiplexor-processed FASTQ reads by Decombinator through tag matching, with a single base-pair mismatch being allowed. Collapsinator used UMIs to correct both sequencing errors and frequency errors arising from PCR heterogeneity. CDR3Translator translated TCRs and extracted CDR3s from the conserved cysteine to the FGXG phenylalanine, flagging non-productive sequences. Gini, Shannon entropy and inverse Simpson indices were computed after subsampling the repertoires to the same number of UMI-defined TCRs. Clonotype abundance distributions were fitted to a power law by maximum likelihood within the linear range. For one naive CD8 sample, the pipeline and MIGEC produced similar UMI counts, unique TCR numbers and clonal distributions. Repertoires were searched for some 7,000 CMV-associated CDR3 sequences compiled from VDJdb and a published dataset. TCRdb's own reprocessing of the public reads used fastp at Q25 and MiXCR and kept productive beta chains. Entries that share a CDR3 protein sequence are merged under the most common genes and DNA. V and J calls and clone size were set by TCRdb, not the authors. This sample has around 31,000 distinct CDR3 sequences in its table, and around 11% of those were observed once. The ten top clones hold about 15% of the sample.

This clonotype was detected only a few times. Its antigen has not been determined. With a much larger clone just one base away, this may be a read error. The CDR3 ends on some other residue instead of the conserved phenylalanine or tryptophan, so this is likely a read error. From the second PCR step on, the TCR alpha and beta chain libraries were amplified in separate reactions. The CMV status of each donor was determined by measuring IFNgamma production from CD4+ T cells after fresh PBMCs had been stimulated overnight with CMV viral lysate. Miltenyi beads were used first to positively select CD4 T cells, and CD8 T cells were then positively selected from the CD4-negative fraction. Cells were stained for CD3, CD4, CD8, CD45RA, CD27 and a live/dead dye and were sorted on a BD Aria II into four subsets based on CD45RA and CD27. Effector memory cells were sorted as CD45RA-CD27-, whereas EMRA cells were sorted as CD45RA+CD27-. Blood was obtained from three healthy volunteers, and the blood from each volunteer was fractionated into CD4 and CD8 T cells and subsequently into four differentiation subsets. Around 110 ml of peripheral blood was taken from each donor, and PBMC were separated by density-gradient centrifugation on Ficoll-Paque PLUS. The sorted cells were lysed in RLT buffer, after which RNA was extracted using a Qiagen RNeasy kit and kept at -80 degrees C.

The CDR3 length equals 11 residues, ends included. CDR3 DNA is the only sequence kept; it has 33 bases, read in frame from the first base. The V end loses 5 bases and the J end loses 7 bases, and a stretch of 8 bases separates them. The study at large found these results: Single alpha or beta chain sequences, rather than paired alpha/beta receptors, were used to define clonotypes. A power law was followed by TCR abundance, with an exponent that differed between naive and memory subsets but was consistent across the three individuals. The repertoire findings for the naive and memory subsets could not be validated against a ground truth because none was available. Following error correction, more than 85% of naive TCR sequences occurred only once, which made naive abundance distributions much steeper than those of memory subsets. RNA-based TCR counts may be influenced by expression changes linked to T cell activation and differentiation. In both CD4 and CD8 cells, going from naive through CM, EM and EMRA, the Gini index went up while Shannon and inverse Simpson diversity went down.

Material: effector memory CD4+ T cells from blood. Read against the paper, the sample's cell subset or site label means: effector memory, CD45RA- CD27-. The V and J segments used are TRBV12-3 or TRBV12-4 and TRBJ1-1; the D gene remains uncertain. The receptor was derived from a human donor in good health. The sequence in DNA is TGTGCCAGCAGTCGTACAGATGAAGCTTTCTCT. It translates to CASSRTDEAFS.